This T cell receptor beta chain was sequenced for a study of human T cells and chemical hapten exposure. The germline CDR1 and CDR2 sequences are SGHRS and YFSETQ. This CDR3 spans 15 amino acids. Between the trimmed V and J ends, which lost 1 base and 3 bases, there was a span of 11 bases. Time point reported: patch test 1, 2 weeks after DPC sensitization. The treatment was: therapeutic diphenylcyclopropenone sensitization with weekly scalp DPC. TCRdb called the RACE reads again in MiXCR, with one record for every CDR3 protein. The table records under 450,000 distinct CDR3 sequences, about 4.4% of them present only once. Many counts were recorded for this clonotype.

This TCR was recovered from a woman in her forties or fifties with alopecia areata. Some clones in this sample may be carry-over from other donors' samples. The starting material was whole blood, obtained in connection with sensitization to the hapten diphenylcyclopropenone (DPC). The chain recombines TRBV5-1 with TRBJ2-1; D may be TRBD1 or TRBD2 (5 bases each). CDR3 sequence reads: CASSLTGALYNEQFF. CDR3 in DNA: TGCGCCAGCAGCTTGACCGGGGCCCTCTACAATGAGCAGTTCTTC.